The 27 T cell receptor beta chains presented below share a single source sample, sequenced in a study of T cell changes during pregnancy in multiple sclerosis. The method was immunoSEQ multiplex PCR; TCRdb's version includes in-frame clones alone and lacks a portion of them. This sample has over 70,000 clones, with about 94% found just once. Sequenced here: peripheral blood, sampled in the third trimester of pregnancy. All receptors come from a female donor with multiple sclerosis, enrolled in a pregnancy study.

This clone showed up just once. This chain connects TRBV7-9 to TRBJ2-5; TRBD1 might be the D (6 bases). The CDR3 spans 12 residues. The V gene lost 2 bases and the J gene lost 5 bases, with 6 bases spanning the gap. Looked up from germline, CDR1 is SEHNR and CDR2 is FQNEAQ (reference sequence). The CDR3 DNA reads TGTGCCAGCAGCTTAAGGGGGGAGACCCAGTACTTC. Its protein product is CASSLRGETQYF.

This sequence joins TRBV5-1 and TRBJ1-2, with TRBD1 identical over 7 bases. CDR3 length: 14 amino acids. CDR1 and CDR2 from the germline V gene are SGHRS and YFSETQ. Trimming cost V 4 bases and J 7 bases; bases outside gene matches: 10. In nucleotides, the CDR3 is TGCGCCAGCAGCCAGCCCGGACAGGTTCGTGGCTACACCTTC. Amino acid sequence: CASSQPGQVRGYTF.

This chain connects TRBV18 to TRBJ1-5; possibly TRBD1 for D (6 bases). CDR3 length equals 14 residues. V was cut by 6 bases and J by 6 bases, with 15 bases left in between. Germline CDR1 KGHSH, CDR2 LQKENI. CDR3 in amino acids: CASSQGLDSQPQHF. In DNA, the CDR3 is TGTGCCAGCTCGCAGGGGTTAGACAGTCAGCCCCAGCATTTT.

J is TRBJ1-2 and V is TRBV6-1, with D unresolved. The germline V gene has CDR1 MNHNS and CDR2 SASEGT. The ends were cut back, 7 bases at V and 5 bases at J, with 14 bases in the middle. The CDR3 is 13 amino acids. The CDR3 coding sequence is TGTGCCAGCACCCGCGGTGGAGGATATGGCTACACCTTC. It yields the protein CASTRGGGYGYTF.

This clone was seen once. The CDR3 nucleotides read TGCGCCAGCAGTGGAGGCAGCGGGGAGACCCAGTACTTC. This gives the protein CASSGGSGETQYF. This chain connects TRBV10-2 to TRBJ2-5; D perhaps matches TRBD2 (6 bases). The CDR3 has 13 residues. Germline V CDR1 and CDR2: WSHSY, SAAADI. Trimming shortened V by 4 bases and J by 5 bases, and 11 bases separated the two germline ends.

The count of this clone is one. The chain recombines TRBV7-9 with TRBJ2-6; 8 positions agree with TRBD1. The CDR3 loop spans 18 amino acids. From germline, CDR1 is SEHNR and CDR2 FQNEAQ (reference sequence). V lost 7 bases and J lost 2; bases outside the gene matches: 13. The CDR3 bases are TGTGCCAGCACCGCAGGGGGCGCCCGCAGGGCTGGGGCCAACGTCCTGACTTTC. The encoded protein is CASTAGGARRAGANVLTF.

The chain carries TRBV5-4 and TRBJ2-7, with 9 bases identical to TRBD2. Germline-derived CDR1 and CDR2 are SGHNT and YYREEE (reference sequence). This CDR3 is 16 amino acids long. Unmatched junction bases numbered 11, after V lost 4 bases and J lost 3 bases. The DNA of the CDR3 is TGTGCCAGCAGCCCCGGCGGGGTAGCGGGAGACTACGAGCAGTACTTC. Protein product: CASSPGGVAGDYEQYF.

This chain uses TRBV7-9 with TRBJ1-4; 8 nucleotides line up with TRBD1. This CDR3 is 17 amino acids long. The V and J ends lost 0 bases and 2 bases, in that order; junction bases with no gene match: 5. In germline, CDR1 is SEHNR, CDR2 FQNEAQ (reference sequence). CDR3 amino acids: CASSLAAPGGTNEKLFF. CDR3 nucleotides: TGTGCCAGCAGCTTAGCCGCCCCAGGGGGCACTAATGAAAAACTGTTTTTT.

This clone was seen just once. This sequence joins TRBV6-5 and TRBJ1-3; D call uncertain. Germline assignment: CDR1 MNHEY and CDR2 SVGAGI. Trimming pared 0 bases from V and 4 bases from J, leaving 10 bases between. This CDR3 is 15 amino acids long. CDR3 sequence (DNA): TGTGCCAGCAGTTACTCGGCCACAGAGGGAAACACCATATATTTT. The encoded protein is CASSYSATEGNTIYF.

In this sample, this clone turned up once. The chain employs TRBV19 and TRBJ1-2; D not certain. Germline V gives CDR1 LNHDA, CDR2 SQIVND (reference sequence). The CDR3 loop spans 12 amino acids. Trimming took off 5 bases at V and 5 bases at J, with 9 bases between the two ends. The CDR3 DNA is TGTGCCAGTAGTCGAAGAGAGTATGGCTACACCTTC. Its translation: CASSRREYGYTF.

This clone showed up just once. This chain connects TRBV30 to TRBJ1-6; D is uncertain. This CDR3 spans 15 amino acids. Trimming stripped 5 bases from V and 0 bases from J, with 11 bases between. Germline V gene sequence: CDR1 GTSNPN, CDR2 SVGIG (reference sequence). DNA of the CDR3: TGTGCCTGGGTGATGGGGAGCTCCTATAATTCACCCCTCCACTTT. This gives the protein CAWVMGSSYNSPLHF.

CDR3 DNA sequence: TGTGCCAGCAGGTTTAAACAGGGGGGGGGAACTGAAGCTTTCTTT. Protein sequence: CASRFKQGGGTEAFF. The chain has TRBV28 and TRBJ1-1, with 8 nucleotides matching TRBD1. The germline V gene has CDR1 MDHEN and CDR2 SYDVKM. J gave up 5 bases and V 6 bases, and 11 bases lay outside the gene matches. The CDR3 totals 15 residues.

The chain combines TRBV28 with TRBJ2-3, with 14 bases fitting TRBD2. The CDR3 has 23 residues. With 3 bases clipped from V and 0 bases from J, the junction kept 20 bases outside the gene matches. Germline V lookup: CDR1 MDHEN, CDR2 SYDVKM. This CDR3 is CASSFPLNPGTSGRTPSTDTQYF. In nucleotides, the CDR3 is TGTGCCAGCAGTTTCCCGTTAAATCCCGGGACTAGCGGGAGAACTCCTAGCACAGATACGCAGTATTTT.

The chain combines TRBV30 with TRBJ2-7; possible D gene TRBD2, 5 bases. Germline CDR1 is GTSNPN and CDR2 is SVGIG (reference sequence). Trimming left V 7 bases short and J 3 bases short, with 13 bases between. The CDR3 runs to 12 residues. CDR3 protein: CASNFGGYEQYF. Here the CDR3 DNA reads TGTGCCTCAAACTTCGGAGGCTACGAGCAGTACTTC.

In nucleotides, the CDR3 is TGTGCCTGGTGGACAGGGTTGTCCGGGGAGCTGTTTTTT. As protein: CAWWTGLSGELFF. V gene TRBV30 combines with J gene TRBJ2-2; TRBD1 matches at 8 bases. Trimming removed 5 bases from V and 6 bases from J; junction bases left unmatched: 5. The CDR3 covers 13 residues. The germline V gene has CDR1 GTSNPN and CDR2 SVGIG (reference sequence). Complete variable domain (other parts from reference TRBV30 and TRBJ2-2): SQTIHQWPATLVQPVGSPLSLECTVEGTSNPNLYWYRQAAGRGLQLLFYSVGIGQISSEVPQNLSASRPQDRQFILSSKKLLLSDSGFYLCAWWTGLSGELFFGEGSRLTVL.

The CDR3 loop is CASSEARRGPGQETQYF. Written as DNA, the CDR3 is TGTGCCAGCAGTGAAGCGAGGAGGGGCCCCGGGCAAGAGACCCAGTACTTC. The chain is built from TRBV6-1 and TRBJ2-5; D possibly corresponds to TRBD2 (6 bases). The CDR3 runs 17 residues. CDR1 is MNHNS and CDR2 is SASEGT in the germline V gene. Between the trimmed V and J ends, which lost 0 bases and 2 bases, there was a span of 16 bases.

The chain links TRBV27 to TRBJ2-7, with D possibly being TRBD1 (6 bases). The germline V gene encodes CDR1 MNHEY and CDR2 SMNVEV (reference sequence). The CDR3 is 12 amino acids. Trimming left V 8 bases short and J 9 bases short, with 17 bases between. The CDR3 reads CASRDTYMGQYF. DNA for the CDR3: TGTGCCAGCCGGGACACCTACATGGGGCAGTACTTC.

V usage is TRBV7-9 and J usage is TRBJ1-2; no clear D. V was shortened by 7 bases and J by 4 bases, with 19 bases between the two germline ends. The CDR3 is 15 residues long. CDR1 and CDR2 from the germline V gene are SEHNR and FQNEAQ (reference sequence). As DNA, the CDR3 is TGTGCCAGCATCCATTCGGCGGGGATCCCCTATGGCTACACCTTC. It codes for CASIHSAGIPYGYTF.

This chain joins TRBV25-1 and TRBJ2-1; possible D gene TRBD2, 6 bases. The V gene lost 1 base and the J gene lost 10 bases, with 23 bases spanning the gap. Germline CDR1 MGHDK, CDR2 SYGVNS. The CDR3 runs to 17 residues. The CDR3 DNA follows: TGTGCCAGCAGTGAATTAGGAGGGAGGCCCCGGGCGGACGAGCAGTTCTTC. Encoded protein: CASSELGGRPRADEQFF.

J is TRBJ2-1 and V is TRBV5-5; a weak D match, TRBD1 (6 bases). V was shortened by 0 bases and J by 9 bases, with 16 bases between the two germline ends. The length of the CDR3 is 15 residues. Germline V gene data show CDR1 as SGHKS and CDR2 as YYEKEE (reference sequence). The CDR3 DNA follows: TGTGCCAGCAGCTTGGGCACACAGGGTAGAGGTGAGCAGTTCTTC. It yields the protein CASSLGTQGRGEQFF.

The V gene is TRBV28, the J gene TRBJ1-2; TRBD1 aligns across 7 bases. V lost 5 bases and J lost 5; bases outside the gene matches: 8. In germline, CDR1 is MDHEN, CDR2 SYDVKM. The CDR3 contains 14 residues. CDR3 amino acids: CASSAPGQSYGYTF. CDR3 DNA sequence: TGTGCCAGCAGTGCCCCGGGACAGTCATATGGCTACACCTTC.

This chain joins TRBV7-9 and TRBJ2-7; 8 nucleotides match TRBD2. CDR1 SEHNR and CDR2 FQNEAQ come from the germline V gene (reference sequence). V dropped 6 bases and J dropped 2; count of bases not matched to a gene: 3. There are 13 residues in the CDR3. CDR3 sequence (DNA): TGTGCCAGCAGAAGCGGGAGCACCTACGAGCAGTACTTC. This gives the protein CASRSGSTYEQYF.

The rearrangement uses TRBV6-1 and TRBJ1-1; D gene uncertain. V lost 3 bases to trimming and J lost 1 base, with 12 bases between them. The CDR3 has 15 amino acids. The germline CDR1 and CDR2 sequences are MNHNS and SASEGT. The CDR3 here is CASSDSGKPNTEAFF. CDR3 sequence (DNA): TGTGCCAGCAGTGATTCGGGAAAACCGAACACTGAAGCTTTCTTT.

V usage is TRBV7-9 and J usage is TRBJ1-1; 7 nucleotides match TRBD1. The CDR3 extends over 14 amino acids. Germline V lookup: CDR1 SEHNR, CDR2 FQNEAQ (reference sequence). The junction had 7 bases not matched to a gene; V was cut back by 4 bases and J by 5 bases. CDR3 sequence (DNA): TGTGCCAGCAGCTCTTCAGGGGGTGCTACTGAAGCTTTCTTT. Translated, it gives CASSSSGGATEAFF.

This chain links TRBV27 with TRBJ2-7; 10 bases fit TRBD2. The V segment lost 7 bases and the J segment 5 bases; nucleotides outside the gene matches: 8. Germline CDR1 reads MNHEY; CDR2 reads SMNVEV (reference sequence). The CDR3 runs to 14 residues. The CDR3 nucleotides read TGTGCCAGCAATCTTAGCGGGAGGCCCAACGAGCAGTACTTC. It specifies CASNLSGRPNEQYF.

The chain has TRBV5-1 and TRBJ2-7, with 11 bases matching TRBD2. Germline values: CDR1 SGHRS, CDR2 YFSETQ. J gave up 1 base and V 3 bases, and 0 bases lay outside the gene matches. There are 14 residues in the CDR3. CDR3 residues: CASSSSGRSYEQYF. DNA for the CDR3: TGCGCCAGCAGCTCTAGCGGGAGGTCCTACGAGCAGTACTTC.

The V call is TRBV27, the J call TRBJ2-7; D is possibly TRBD2 (6 bases). Trimming pared 5 bases from V and 3 bases from J, leaving 14 bases between. Germline V gene data show CDR1 as MNHEY and CDR2 as SMNVEV (reference sequence). There are 14 residues in the CDR3. The CDR3 sequence is CASSPSGLIYEQYF. The DNA of the CDR3 is TGTGCCAGCAGTCCCTCGGGACTGATCTACGAGCAGTACTTC.